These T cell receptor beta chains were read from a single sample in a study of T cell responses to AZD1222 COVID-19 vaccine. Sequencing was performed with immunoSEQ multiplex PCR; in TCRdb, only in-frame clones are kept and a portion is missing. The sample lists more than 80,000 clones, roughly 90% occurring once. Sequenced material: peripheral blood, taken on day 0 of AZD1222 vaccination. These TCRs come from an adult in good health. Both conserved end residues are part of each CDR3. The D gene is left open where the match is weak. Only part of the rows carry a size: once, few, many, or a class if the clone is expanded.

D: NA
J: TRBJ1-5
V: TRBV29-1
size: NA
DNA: TGCAGCGTCCAACTAGGGGGAGGAGGGTATAGCAATCAGCCCCAGCATTTT
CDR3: CSVQLGGGGYSNQPQHF

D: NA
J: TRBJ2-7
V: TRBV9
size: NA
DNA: TGTGCCAGCAGCGTCAACCCAGGGTCAGTCTACGAGCAGTACTTC
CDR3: CASSVNPGSVYEQYF

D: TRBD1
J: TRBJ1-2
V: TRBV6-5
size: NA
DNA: TGTGCCAGCAGAACGGGACAGGGGACCTATGGCTACACCTTC
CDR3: CASRTGQGTYGYTF

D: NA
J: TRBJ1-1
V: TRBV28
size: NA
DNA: TGTGCCAGCAGTTTCCTGTATCCCCTGAGTACAGCTTTCTTT
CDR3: CASSFLYPLSTAFF

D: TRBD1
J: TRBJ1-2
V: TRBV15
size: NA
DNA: TGTGCCACCAGCAGAGATTCGACAGGGGTTAGGGCTAACTATGGCTACACCTTC
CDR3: CATSRDSTGVRANYGYTF

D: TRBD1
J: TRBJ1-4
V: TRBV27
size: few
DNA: TGTGCCAGCAGTCCCCATCCAGGGGGACTTAATGAAAAACTGTTTTTT
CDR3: CASSPHPGGLNEKLFF

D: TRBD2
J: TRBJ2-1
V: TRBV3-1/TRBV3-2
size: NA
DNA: TGTGCCAGCAGCCAAGATTTGGTAGCGGGAGGAAGGGAGTTCTTC
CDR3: CASSQDLVAGGREFF

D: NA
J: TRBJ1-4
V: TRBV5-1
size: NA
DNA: TGCGCCAGCTCCCACTCACGGGGCGTGGGCCCTGATGAAAAACTGTTTTTT
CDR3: CASSHSRGVGPDEKLFF

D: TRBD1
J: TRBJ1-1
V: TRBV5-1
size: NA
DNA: TGCGCCAGCAGCTTGGCCCCAGGGGGCACTGAAGCTTTCTTT
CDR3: CASSLAPGGTEAFF

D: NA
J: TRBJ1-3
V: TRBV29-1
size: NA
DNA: TGCAGCGTTGAACAGGCGTCCGGAAACACCATATATTTT
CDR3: CSVEQASGNTIYF

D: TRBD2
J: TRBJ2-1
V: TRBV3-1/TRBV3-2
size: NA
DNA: TGTGCCAGCAGCCAAGGCGGGGGAGGCGAGCAGTTCTTC
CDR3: CASSQGGGGEQFF

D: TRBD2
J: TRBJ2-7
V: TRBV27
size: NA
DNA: TGTGCCAGCGGGAGTTTCGGGGGGACCTACGAGCAGTACTTC
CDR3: CASGSFGGTYEQYF

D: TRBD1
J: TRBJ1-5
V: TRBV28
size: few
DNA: TGTGCCAGCAGTTTGGTGGGACAGGGCTACAATCAGCCCCAGCATTTT
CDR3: CASSLVGQGYNQPQHF

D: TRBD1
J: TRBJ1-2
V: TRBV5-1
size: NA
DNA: TGCGCCAGCAGCTTTCGGAGGACCCTCGACCGGGACAGGGGGGCCTATGCCTATGGCTACACCTTC
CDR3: CASSFRRTLDRDRGAYAYGYTF

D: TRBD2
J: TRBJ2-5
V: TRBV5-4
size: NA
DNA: TGTGCCAGCAGCTTGGCGGGGGGGGTAGAGACCCAGTACTTC
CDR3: CASSLAGGVETQYF

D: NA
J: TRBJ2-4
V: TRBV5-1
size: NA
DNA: TGCGCCAGCAGACCTGGTCCCACAAACATTCAGTACTTC
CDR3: CASRPGPTNIQYF

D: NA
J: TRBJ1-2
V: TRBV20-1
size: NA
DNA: TGCAGTGCAACGGACAGCTATGGCTACACCTTC
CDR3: CSATDSYGYTF

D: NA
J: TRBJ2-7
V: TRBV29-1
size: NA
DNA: TGCAGCGTTGTTGAGGGCTACGAGCAGTACTTC
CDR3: CSVVEGYEQYF

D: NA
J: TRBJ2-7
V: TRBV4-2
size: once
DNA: TGTGCCAGCAGCCAAGGCGATGGGGGGCAGCAGCAGTACTTC
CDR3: CASSQGDGGQQQYF

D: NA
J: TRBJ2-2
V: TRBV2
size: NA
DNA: TGTGCCAGCAGTGAATCTCGTCGGGAGCTGTTTTTT
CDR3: CASSESRRELFF

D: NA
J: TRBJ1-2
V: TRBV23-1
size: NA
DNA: TGCGCCAGCAGTAGGACTACGGGTGGCTACACCTTC
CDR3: CASSRTTGGYTF

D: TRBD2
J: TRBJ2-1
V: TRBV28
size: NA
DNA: TGTGCCAGCAGGCAACTAGCGGGGGGATACAATGAGCAGTTCTTC
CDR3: CASRQLAGGYNEQFF

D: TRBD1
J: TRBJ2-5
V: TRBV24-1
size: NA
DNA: TGTGCCACCAGTGACCCGGACAGGGGGCTCCAAGAGACCCAGTACTTC
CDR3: CATSDPDRGLQETQYF

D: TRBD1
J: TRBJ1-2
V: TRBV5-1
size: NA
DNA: TGCGCCAGCAGCTTGGTCGCAGGGGGGGAAGGCTACACCTTC
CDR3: CASSLVAGGEGYTF

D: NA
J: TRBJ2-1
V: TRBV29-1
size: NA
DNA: TGCAGCGCTGAGTCAATTAATAGCTCCTACAATGAGCAGTTCTTC
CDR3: CSAESINSSYNEQFF

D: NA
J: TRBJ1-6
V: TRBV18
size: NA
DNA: TGTGCCAGCTCACCACCGGGCCCTAATTCACCCCTCCACTTT
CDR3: CASSPPGPNSPLHF

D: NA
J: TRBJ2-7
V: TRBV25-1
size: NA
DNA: TGTGCCAGCAGTAGGGGGGCCCCTAGCTACGAGCAGTACTTC
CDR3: CASSRGAPSYEQYF

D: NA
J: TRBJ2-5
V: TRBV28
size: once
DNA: TGTGCCAGCAGCCGGGACGGCCAAGAGACCCAGTACTTC
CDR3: CASSRDGQETQYF

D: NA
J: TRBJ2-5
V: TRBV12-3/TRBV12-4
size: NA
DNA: TGTGCCAGCCTTCGACTGCGGGGGACCCAGTACTTC
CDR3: CASLRLRGTQYF

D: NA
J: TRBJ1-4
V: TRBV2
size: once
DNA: TGTGCCAGCAGTGCGAGGACAGAAACAACTAATGAAAAACTGTTTTTT
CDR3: CASSARTETTNEKLFF

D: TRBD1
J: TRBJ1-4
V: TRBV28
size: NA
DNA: TGTGCCAGCGGAGACAGGGATCAGCTGTTTTTT
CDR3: CASGDRDQLFF

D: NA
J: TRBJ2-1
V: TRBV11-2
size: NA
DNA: TGTGCCAGCAGCGGAAGGCCCGGGGCTAGTGGGGGGTACGGTGAGCAGTTCTTC
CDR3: CASSGRPGASGGYGEQFF

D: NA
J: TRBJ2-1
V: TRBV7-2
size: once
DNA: TGTGCCAGCAGCTTAGCGGGAGGTGCCTACAATGAGCAGTTCTTC
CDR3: CASSLAGGAYNEQFF

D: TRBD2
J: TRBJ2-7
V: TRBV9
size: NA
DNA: TGTGCCAGCAGCGTAGGACAGACTAGCGGGAGTTACGAGCAGTACTTC
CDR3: CASSVGQTSGSYEQYF

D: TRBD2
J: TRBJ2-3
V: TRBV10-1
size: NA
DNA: TGCGCCAGCAGTGGCGGGAGGTCCGGAGATACGCAGTATTTT
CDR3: CASSGGRSGDTQYF

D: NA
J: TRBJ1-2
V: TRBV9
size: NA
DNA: TGTGCCAGCAGCGGACAACAGGGTCTAGATGGCTACACCTTC
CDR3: CASSGQQGLDGYTF

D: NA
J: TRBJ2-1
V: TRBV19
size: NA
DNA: TGTGCCACGACGGGGAGGTACAATGAGCAGTTCTTC
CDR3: CATTGRYNEQFF

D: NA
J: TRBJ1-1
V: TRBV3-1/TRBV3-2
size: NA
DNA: TGTGCCAGCAGCCAAGCCATTGGCCACCGGGAAAACACTGAAGCTTTCTTT
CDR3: CASSQAIGHRENTEAFF

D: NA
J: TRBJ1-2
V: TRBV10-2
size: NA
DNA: TGCGCCAGCAGTGAGTCGCAGAGCTATGGCTACACCTTC
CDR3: CASSESQSYGYTF

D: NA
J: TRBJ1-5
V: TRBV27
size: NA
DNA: TGTGCCATCACTGCGGGCAGCGAGAATCAGCCCCAGCATTTT
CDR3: CAITAGSENQPQHF

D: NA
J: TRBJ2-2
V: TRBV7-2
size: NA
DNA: TGTGCCAGCAGCTCTCCGAACACCGGGGAGCTGTTTTTT
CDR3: CASSSPNTGELFF

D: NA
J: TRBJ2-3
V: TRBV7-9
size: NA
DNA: TGTGCCAGCAGCTTACCGGGGAGTGGCACAGATACGCAGTATTTT
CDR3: CASSLPGSGTDTQYF

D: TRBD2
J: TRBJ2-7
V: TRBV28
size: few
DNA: TGTGCCAGCAGTCTCCCCGCGGGGGGATTGGGATACGAGCAGTACTTC
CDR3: CASSLPAGGLGYEQYF

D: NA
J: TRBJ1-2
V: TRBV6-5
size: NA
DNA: TGTGCCAGCACTCTGGGTTCGGCCTATGGCTACACCTTC
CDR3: CASTLGSAYGYTF

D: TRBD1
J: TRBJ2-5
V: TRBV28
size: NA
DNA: TGTGCCAGCAGTTTAAGGGGTAGGGGGCCATCCGAAGAGACCCAGTACTTC
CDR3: CASSLRGRGPSEETQYF

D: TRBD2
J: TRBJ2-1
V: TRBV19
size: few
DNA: TGTGCCAGTAGTATAGAAGGGTCGGGACTAGGTTACAATGAGCAGTTCTTC
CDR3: CASSIEGSGLGYNEQFF